This T cell receptor (beta chain) is drawn from a study of blood T cell repertoires in COVID-19. The overall study: Whether acute or convalescent, the COVID-19 samples came from the United States, Italy and Spain.

As handled by the study authors: Nucleated cell counts were estimated from reference gene primer amplification. The table came from immunoSEQ multiplex PCR; TCRdb's copy has only in-frame clones and leaves some out. The DNA was the basis for D and trimming; V, J and clone size are from that table. The table has about 15,000 clones, around 75% seen once. This CDR3 spans 12 amino acids. V was shortened by 10 bases and J by 8 bases, with 17 bases between the two germline ends. The chain couples TRBV12-3 or TRBV12-4 to TRBJ1-1, with D unclear. This receptor was taken from a man in his 60s with acute or convalescent COVID-19. Sequencing input: peripheral blood. This CDR3 reads CATELVGGEAFF. As DNA, the CDR3 is TGTGCCACCGAATTGGTTGGCGGGGAAGCTTTCTTT.